The 25 T cell receptor beta chains below all came from one sample that was sequenced in a study of glioma-infiltrating T cells after dendritic cell vaccination. The method was immunoSEQ multiplex PCR; TCRdb's version includes in-frame clones alone and lacks a portion of them. This table has around 89,000 clones, about nine tenths appearing once. The sample in question was blood, obtained before dendritic cell vaccination. These receptors all come from a human donor with glioblastoma.

J is TRBJ1-4 and V is TRBV6-5; tentative D call: TRBD1 (5 bases). The V end was cut by 7 bases, the J end by 0 bases, with 9 bases between. Germline assignment: CDR1 MNHEY and CDR2 SVGAGI. This CDR3 region has 14 residues. CDR3 nucleotide sequence: TGTGCCAGCACTGGGACTACAACTAATGAAAAACTGTTTTTT. It is translated as CASTGTTTNEKLFF.

The chain links TRBV4-2 to TRBJ2-5; tentative D call: TRBD1 (5 bases). V gave up 1 base and J gave up 4 bases, with 16 bases separating them. The germline CDR1 and CDR2 sequences are LGHNA and YNFKEQ. The CDR3 runs to 16 residues. The CDR3 loop is CASSQVPSGFGETQYF. CDR3 DNA: TGTGCCAGCAGCCAAGTTCCGTCAGGGTTTGGAGAGACCCAGTACTTC.

The chain carries TRBV7-2 and TRBJ2-7, with 9 bases identical to TRBD1. The CDR3 contains 15 residues. V shed 5 bases, J shed 7 bases, and the junction held 12 bases outside the gene matches. CDR1 SGHTA and CDR2 FQGNSA come from the germline V gene. In DNA form, the CDR3 reads TGTGCCAGCAGCGTTGGACAGGGGTCAGGTACTGAGCAGTACTTC. Encoded protein: CASSVGQGSGTEQYF.

This chain uses TRBV28 with TRBJ2-7; weak D call: TRBD1 (6 bases). V shed 2 bases and J shed 1 base, with 6 bases lying between them. Germline assignment: CDR1 MDHEN and CDR2 SYDVKM. The CDR3 length is 13 residues. This CDR3 is CASSLQGSYEQYF. In DNA, the CDR3 is TGTGCCAGCAGTTTACAGGGGTCCTACGAGCAGTACTTC.

This clone was recorded a few times. This chain uses TRBV13 with TRBJ1-2; 7 bases agree with TRBD1. Looked up from germline, CDR1 is PRHDT and CDR2 is FYEKMQ (reference sequence). This CDR3 region has 13 residues. The trim removed 5 bases at V and 8 bases at J, leaving 8 bases unmatched. The CDR3 is CASSPQGYEGYTF. CDR3 nucleotide sequence: TGTGCCAGCAGCCCACAGGGGTATGAAGGCTACACCTTC.

V usage is TRBV5-1 and J usage is TRBJ2-1; maybe TRBD2 (6 bases). This CDR3 spans 13 amino acids. V lost 3 bases and J lost 3, with 7 bases in between. Germline-derived CDR1 and CDR2 are SGHRS and YFSETQ. The chain's CDR3 is CASSWRGYNEQFF. The CDR3 bases are TGCGCCAGCAGCTGGAGGGGCTACAATGAGCAGTTCTTC.

This rearrangement joins TRBV5-1 to TRBJ2-3; 9 nucleotides agree with TRBD1. CDR3 length: 15 amino acids. The V gene's germline CDR1 is SGHRS and CDR2 YFSETQ. The V and J ends lost 6 bases and 3 bases, in that order; junction bases with no gene match: 8. CDR3 nucleotides: TGCGCCAGCAACTTACAACAGGGGGCGACAGATACGCAGTATTTT. This sequence encodes CASNLQQGATDTQYF.

This chain joins TRBV30 and TRBJ1-1; TRBD1 might be the D (6 bases). Germline V lookup: CDR1 GTSNPN, CDR2 SVGIG (reference sequence). Trimming cost V 1 base and J 4 bases, with 10 bases left between them. The length of the CDR3 is 13 residues. The CDR3 spells CAWSATGSTEAFF. DNA of the CDR3: TGTGCCTGGAGTGCCACAGGGAGCACTGAAGCTTTCTTT.

The chain uses TRBV7-2 and TRBJ2-7; 9 bases line up with TRBD1. With V trimmed by 5 bases and J by 4 bases, 3 bases remained unmatched. Germline CDR1 reads SGHTA; CDR2 reads FQGNSA. This CDR3 is built from 13 residues. The CDR3 DNA reads as TGTGCCAGCAGCCGGGACAGGGTATACGAGCAGTACTTC. Residues: CASSRDRVYEQYF.

This rearrangement joins TRBV27 to TRBJ2-3; possible D gene TRBD2, 6 bases. CDR1 MNHEY and CDR2 SMNVEV come from the germline V gene (reference sequence). CDR3 length: 22 residues. V dropped 3 bases and J dropped 0 bases, with 31 bases sitting between them. CDR3 loop: CASSFRSPLTSYFGASTDTQYF. For the CDR3, the DNA is TGTGCCAGCAGTTTTCGCTCCCCTTTGACTAGTTATTTCGGCGCTAGCACAGATACGCAGTATTTT.

The V and J genes are TRBV7-2 and TRBJ2-2; no definite D call. Germline V gene lookup returns CDR1 SGHTA and CDR2 FQGNSA. Deletions cut 2 bases from V and 10 bases from J, with 5 bases between. The CDR3 has 11 residues. CDR3: CASSLWPELFF. Written as DNA, the CDR3 is TGTGCCAGCAGCTTATGGCCGGAGCTGTTTTTT.

V is TRBV27 and J is TRBJ1-3, with TRBD1 matching over 8 bases. CDR1 is MNHEY, CDR2 SMNVEV, per germline (reference sequence). This CDR3 is 17 amino acids long. V lost 5 bases to trimming and J lost 3 bases; unmatched junction nucleotides: 12. The CDR3 DNA follows: TGTGCCAGCAGTAACGGGGGGACAGGATTAATTGGAAACACCATATATTTT. Protein sequence: CASSNGGTGLIGNTIYF.

The chain couples TRBV14 to TRBJ2-7, with D maybe TRBD2 (5 bases). Germline assignment: CDR1 SGHDN and CDR2 FVKESK. V dropped 6 bases and J dropped 1 base, with 7 bases sitting between them. This CDR3 has 12 amino acids. The CDR3 spells CASSPGSYEQYF. The CDR3 DNA sequence: TGTGCCAGCAGTCCGGGATCCTACGAGCAGTACTTC. Complete variable domain (other parts from reference TRBV14 and TRBJ2-7): EAGVTQFPSHSVIEKGQTVTLRCDPISGHDNLYWYRRVMGKEIKFLLHFVKESKQDESGMPNNRFLAERTGGTYSTLKVQPAELEDSGVYFCASSPGSYEQYFGPGTRLTVT.

The CDR3 DNA reads as TGTGCCAGCAGCTTGGTTCAGTCGAGGGAAAAACTGTTTTTT. Translating it yields CASSLVQSREKLFF. The genes are TRBV5-8 and TRBJ1-4; D is unresolved. Trimming shortened V by 0 bases and J by 8 bases, and 11 bases separated the two germline ends. Germline V gives CDR1 SGHTS, CDR2 YDEGEE. The CDR3 loop spans 14 amino acids.

The chain recombines TRBV2 with TRBJ1-2; a possible D gene is TRBD1 (6 bases). The germline V gene has CDR1 SNHLY and CDR2 FYNNEI. The V gene lost 6 bases and the J gene lost 8 bases, with 22 bases spanning the gap. This CDR3 is built from 15 residues. Here the CDR3 DNA reads TGTGCCAGCAGGGAAAAGGGGGGGGAAGGACGCGGCTACACCTTC. It specifies CASREKGGEGRGYTF.

This sequence joins TRBV5-1 and TRBJ2-2, with D possibly matching TRBD1 (6 bases). The V end lost 0 bases, the J end lost 6 bases, and 12 bases lay between the germline ends. The CDR3 has 15 residues. The germline V gene has CDR1 SGHRS and CDR2 YFSETQ. CDR3 nucleotides: TGCGCCAGCAGCTTGGCCCCAGGGGTCGCCGGGGAGCTGTTTTTT. This encodes CASSLAPGVAGELFF.

This chain uses TRBV9 with TRBJ2-7; D might be TRBD2 (6 bases). Trimming took 7 bases from V and 5 from J, leaving 16 bases between them. The CDR3 has 13 amino acids. Germline V gene lookup returns CDR1 SGDLS and CDR2 YYNGEE. The CDR3 loop reads CASGGPVANEQYF. CDR3 DNA: TGTGCCAGCGGAGGGCCGGTCGCTAACGAGCAGTACTTC.

The J gene is TRBJ2-7, the V gene TRBV18; a weak D match, TRBD2 (6 bases). The CDR3 is 17 amino acids. Germline CDR1 KGHSH, CDR2 LQKENI. V was cut by 1 base and J by 2 bases, with 18 bases left in between. The CDR3 region has the DNA TGTGCCAGCTCACCACTGGGAGTGGGACTCGGAACCTACGAGCAGTACTTC. Its protein product is CASSPLGVGLGTYEQYF.

The CDR3 nucleotides are TGTGCCAGCAGCTTAAGAGGGACTAGCGTCTACAATGAGCAGTTCTTC. It codes for CASSLRGTSVYNEQFF. V is TRBV11-2 and J is TRBJ2-1; 10 bases line up with TRBD2. The CDR3 covers 16 residues. The V gene's germline CDR1 is SGHAT and CDR2 FQNNGV. V gave up 2 bases and J gave up 3 bases; unmatched junction bases: 4.

The rearrangement links TRBV7-8 to TRBJ1-5, with unresolved D. V lost 3 bases to trimming and J lost 6 bases, with 6 bases between them. Germline V gives CDR1 SGHVS, CDR2 FQNEAQ. The CDR3 runs 12 residues. CDR3 in amino acids: CASSFPRQPQHF. The CDR3 coding sequence is TGTGCCAGCAGCTTCCCCCGTCAGCCCCAGCATTTT. Filled out from reference TRBV7-8 and TRBJ1-5, the complete variable domain reads GAGVSQSPRYKVAKRGQDVALRCDPISGHVSLFWYQQALGQGPEFLTYFQNEAQLDKSGLPSDRFFAERPEGSVSTLKIQRTQQEDSAVYLCASSFPRQPQHFGDGTRLSIL.

The V and J genes are TRBV5-1 and TRBJ2-1, with 13 positions matching TRBD2. V was clipped by 0 bases and J by 7 bases; unmatched bases: 13. There are 19 residues in the CDR3. CDR1 and CDR2 from the germline V gene are SGHRS and YFSETQ. The CDR3 DNA reads as TGCGCCAGCAGCTTGGGTCTTGGACTAGCGGGAGATTTTGTTAATGAGCAGTTCTTC. Translating it yields CASSLGLGLAGDFVNEQFF.

This chain links TRBV5-1 with TRBJ2-7, with D tentatively TRBD2 (5 bases). Germline CDR1 and CDR2: SGHRS and YFSETQ. V lost 0 bases to trimming and J lost 0 bases, with 7 bases between them. The CDR3 is 14 residues long. The CDR3 DNA sequence: TGCGCCAGCAGCTTGGCGGGGAACTCCTACGAGCAGTACTTC. Translating it yields CASSLAGNSYEQYF.

This chain uses TRBV18 with TRBJ2-1; 8 positions agree with TRBD2. CDR1 and CDR2 from the germline V gene are KGHSH and LQKENI. V lost 4 bases, J lost 4 bases, and 3 bases stayed unmatched. The CDR3 is 14 residues long. CDR3 sequence: CASSRREAYNEQFF. In nucleotides, the CDR3 is TGTGCCAGCTCACGGCGGGAGGCTTACAATGAGCAGTTCTTC.

V usage is TRBV5-1 and J usage is TRBJ1-1; maybe TRBD1 (6 bases). Between the trimmed V and J ends, which lost 0 bases and 3 bases, there was a span of 9 bases. The CDR3 sequence is 14 residues long. Germline lookup yields CDR1 SGHRS and CDR2 YFSETQ. The CDR3 loop reads CASSLDRVDTEAFF. CDR3 sequence (DNA): TGCGCCAGCAGCTTGGACAGGGTTGACACTGAAGCTTTCTTT.

As regards this clone: The sample has other DNA sequences that encode this CDR3 too. V and J are TRBV5-6 and TRBJ2-2; 11 bases match TRBD2. With V trimmed by 1 base and J by 7 bases, 6 bases remained unmatched. The CDR3 has 16 residues. The germline CDR1 and CDR2 sequences are SGHDT and YYEEEE. The CDR3 reads CASSLSSGGANGELFF. In DNA, the CDR3 is TGTGCCAGCAGCTTGAGTAGCGGGGGGGCGAACGGGGAGCTGTTTTTT.